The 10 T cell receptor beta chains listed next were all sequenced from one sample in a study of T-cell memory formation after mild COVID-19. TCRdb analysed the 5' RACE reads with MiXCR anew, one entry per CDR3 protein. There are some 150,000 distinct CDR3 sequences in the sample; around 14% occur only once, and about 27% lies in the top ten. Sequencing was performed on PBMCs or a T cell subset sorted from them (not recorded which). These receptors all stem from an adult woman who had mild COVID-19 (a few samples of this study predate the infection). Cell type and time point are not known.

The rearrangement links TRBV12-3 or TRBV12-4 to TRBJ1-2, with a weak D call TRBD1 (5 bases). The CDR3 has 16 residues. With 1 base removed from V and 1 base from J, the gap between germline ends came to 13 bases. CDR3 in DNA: TGTGCCAGCAGTTTAGGGGGACGTGAATTTAACTATGGCTACACCTTC. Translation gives CASSLGGREFNYGYTF.

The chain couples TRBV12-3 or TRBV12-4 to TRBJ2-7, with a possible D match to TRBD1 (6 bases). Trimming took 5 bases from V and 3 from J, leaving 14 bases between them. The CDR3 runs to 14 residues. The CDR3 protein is CASSPPDSNYEQYF. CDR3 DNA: TGTGCCAGCAGTCCGCCGGACAGTAACTACGAGCAGTACTTC.

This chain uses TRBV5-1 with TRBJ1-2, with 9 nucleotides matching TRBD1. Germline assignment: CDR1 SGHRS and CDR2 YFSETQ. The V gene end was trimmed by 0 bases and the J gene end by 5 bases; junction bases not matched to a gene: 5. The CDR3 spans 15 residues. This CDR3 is CASSLEGTGWYGYTF. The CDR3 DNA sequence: TGCGCCAGCAGCTTGGAGGGGACAGGGTGGTATGGCTACACCTTC.

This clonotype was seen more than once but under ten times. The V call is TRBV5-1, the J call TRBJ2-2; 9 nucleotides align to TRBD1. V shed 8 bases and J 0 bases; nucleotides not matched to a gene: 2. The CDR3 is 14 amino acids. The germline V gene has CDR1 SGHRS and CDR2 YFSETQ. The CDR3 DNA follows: TGCGCCAGAGGGACAGGGCCGAACACCGGGGAGCTGTTTTTT. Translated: CARGTGPNTGELFF.

This chain's CDR3 is CASGIGRHTVNTGELFF. DNA for the CDR3: TGTGCCAGCGGGATAGGCAGACATACGGTAAACACCGGGGAGCTGTTTTTT. V usage is TRBV9 and J usage is TRBJ2-2; D ambiguous. Germline assignment: CDR1 SGDLS and CDR2 YYNGEE. This CDR3 comprises 17 residues. Trimming took off 7 bases at V and 2 bases at J, with 21 bases between the two ends.

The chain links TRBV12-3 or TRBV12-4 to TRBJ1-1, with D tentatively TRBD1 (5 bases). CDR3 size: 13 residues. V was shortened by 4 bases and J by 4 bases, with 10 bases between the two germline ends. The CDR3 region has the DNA TGTGCCAGCAGTTCCTCAGGGACCACTGAAGCTTTCTTT. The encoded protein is CASSSSGTTEAFF.

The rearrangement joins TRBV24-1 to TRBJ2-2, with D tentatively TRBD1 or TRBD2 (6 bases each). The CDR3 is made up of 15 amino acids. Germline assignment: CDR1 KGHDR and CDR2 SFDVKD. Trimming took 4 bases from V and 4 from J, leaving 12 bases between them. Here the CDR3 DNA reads TGTGCCACCAGTGACCCCAGGGGAGGCACCGGGGAGCTGTTTTTT. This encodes CATSDPRGGTGELFF.

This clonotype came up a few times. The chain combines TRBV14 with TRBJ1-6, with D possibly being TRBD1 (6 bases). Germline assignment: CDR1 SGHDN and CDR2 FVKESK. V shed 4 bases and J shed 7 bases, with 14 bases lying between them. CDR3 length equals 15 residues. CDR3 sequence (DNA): TGTGCCAGCAGCCGCTTTACACAGGGAAATTCACCCCTCCACTTT. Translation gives CASSRFTQGNSPLHF.

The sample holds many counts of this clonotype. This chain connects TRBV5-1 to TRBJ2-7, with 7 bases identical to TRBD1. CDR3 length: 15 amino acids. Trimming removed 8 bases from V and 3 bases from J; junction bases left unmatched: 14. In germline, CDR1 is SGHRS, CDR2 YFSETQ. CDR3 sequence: CARRKVGTEDYEQYF. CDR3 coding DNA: TGCGCCAGGCGCAAGGTGGGGACAGAAGACTACGAGCAGTACTTC.

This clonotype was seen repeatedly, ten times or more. The CDR3 DNA reads as TGTGCCAGCAGTCCACTCGGGACACCATTAACCTACGAGCAGTACTTC. It yields the protein CASSPLGTPLTYEQYF. V is TRBV27 and J is TRBJ2-7, with D perhaps matching TRBD1 (6 bases). The germline gives CDR1 MNHEY, CDR2 SMNVEV (reference sequence). The CDR3 consists of 16 residues. V lost 5 bases and J 2 bases, leaving 19 bases between the germline ends.